This is a list of T cell receptor beta chains from one sample in a study of human T cells and chemical hapten exposure. TCRdb independently ran MiXCR on the RACE reads; one entry per CDR3 protein. The data show around 60,000 distinct CDR3 sequences, with approximately 6.7% seen just once and 1.5% to 2% held by the top ten. The input for sequencing was whole blood, taken in connection with sensitization to the hapten diphenylcyclopropenone (DPC). The receptors come from a woman in her twenties or thirties with alopecia areata. Some clones in this sample may be carry-over from other donors' samples. Each CDR3 is given with its conserved first and last residue. A D gene is named only where the DNA matches it firmly. Clone size is given for some rows only: seen once, a few or many times, or a class if the clone is expanded.

d_call j_call clone_size v_call cdr3_aa cdr3_nt
TRBD1 TRBJ1-4 many TRBV5-4 CASSLKGARLNEKLFF TGTGCCAGCAGCCTGAAGGGGGCTCGGCTTAATGAAAAACTGTTTTTT
TRBD2 TRBJ2-2 few TRBV7-9 CASLVSGGTAGELFF TGTGCCAGCCTGGTTAGCGGGGGAACTGCCGGGGAGCTGTTTTTT
. TRBJ1-2 . TRBV20-1 CSARDPLIRGDTF TGCAGTGCTAGAGATCCTTTAATCCGTGGCGACACCTTC
. TRBJ1-5 many TRBV18 CASSPAVPRIDQPQHF TGTGCCAGCTCACCAGCGGTACCCAGGATCGATCAGCCCCAGCATTTT
TRBD1 TRBJ1-6 many TRBV20-1 CSALGQGPGSYNSPLHF TGCAGTGCTCTCGGACAGGGTCCGGGGTCCTATAATTCACCCCTCCACTTT
. TRBJ1-5 many TRBV6-1 CASIGQGVKQPQHF TGTGCCAGCATAGGGCAAGGGGTGAAGCAGCCCCAGCATTTT
. TRBJ1-5 many TRBV7-2 CASSSDTYYQPQHF TGTGCCAGCAGCTCGGACACCTACTATCAGCCCCAGCATTTT
. TRBJ1-5 many TRBV29-1 CSVETDPNQPQHF TGCAGCGTTGAAACAGACCCCAATCAGCCCCAGCATTTT
. TRBJ1-6 few TRBV20-1 CSAREETSYNSPLHF TGCAGTGCTAGAGAAGAGACATCCTATAATTCACCCCTCCACTTT
. TRBJ2-2 many TRBV7-3 CASSLSYGVNTGELFF TGTGCCAGCAGCTTATCTTACGGTGTGAACACCGGGGAGCTGTTTTTT
. TRBJ2-2 many TRBV14 CASRRQITGELFF TGTGCCAGCAGGAGACAGATCACCGGGGAGCTGTTTTTT
TRBD1 TRBJ2-5 many TRBV29-1 CSVEVVRTGGLQETQYF TGCAGCGTTGAAGTTGTCAGGACAGGGGGCTTACAAGAGACCCAGTACTTC
TRBD1 TRBJ1-1 few TRBV30 CAWDARYRGVYTEAFF TGTGCCTGGGACGCCCGATACAGGGGGGTATACACTGAAGCTTTCTTT
. TRBJ1-1 many TRBV6-1 CASQTSMNTEAFF TGTGCCAGTCAGACATCGATGAACACTGAAGCTTTCTTT
. TRBJ2-5 many TRBV6-5 CASSYGRGLETQYF TGTGCCAGCAGTTACGGTCGGGGGCTGGAGACCCAGTACTTC
TRBD2 TRBJ2-3 many TRBV29-1 CSARGLAGGLHTQYF TGCAGCGCCCGGGGACTAGCGGGGGGCCTGCATACGCAGTATTTT
. TRBJ2-5 many TRBV3-1 CASSQDMETQYF TGTGCCAGCAGCCAAGATATGGAGACCCAGTACTTC
TRBD1 TRBJ2-6 . TRBV7-2 CASSFPGTGGLGGANVLTF TGTGCCAGCAGCTTTCCCGGGACAGGGGGTCTGGGTGGGGCCAACGTCCTGACTTTC
. TRBJ1-1 few TRBV6-1 CASRSLGLERGDTEAFF TGTGCCAGCAGATCTCTGGGACTCGAACGAGGGGACACTGAAGCTTTCTTT
. TRBJ2-3 medium-sized TRBV9 CASSVSGYGTDTQYF TGTGCCAGCAGCGTAAGCGGTTATGGCACAGATACGCAGTATTTT
TRBD2 TRBJ2-3 many TRBV7-7 CASSLAGEDTQYF TGTGCTAGCAGCTTAGCGGGGGAAGATACGCAGTATTTT
TRBD1 TRBJ2-3 many TRBV6-5 CASSFAGTGSTDTQYF TGTGCCAGCAGTTTCGCCGGGACAGGGAGCACAGATACGCAGTATTTT
TRBD2 TRBJ2-3 . TRBV7-2 CASSLVASGGGTDTQYF TGTGCCAGCAGCTTAGTGGCTAGCGGGGGGGGCACAGATACGCAGTATTTT
TRBD1 TRBJ2-5 many TRBV3-1 CASSQDRGHGETQYF TGTGCCAGCAGCCAAGACAGGGGGCATGGGGAGACCCAGTACTTC
TRBD1 TRBJ1-1 many TRBV12-3/TRBV12-4 CASSPGQSLNTEAFF TGTGCCAGCAGTCCGGGACAGTCCTTGAACACTGAAGCTTTCTTT
TRBD2 TRBJ2-1 many TRBV7-2 CASSTKVWYGGGLAENNEQFF TGTGCCAGCAGCACCAAGGTTTGGTACGGGGGCGGACTAGCGGAGAACAATGAGCAGTTCTTC
. TRBJ1-1 many TRBV3-1 CASSQEGWWAMNTEAFF TGTGCCAGCAGCCAAGAAGGATGGTGGGCGATGAACACTGAAGCTTTCTTT
. TRBJ2-1 few TRBV7-9 CASSLPGDEQFF TGTGCCAGCAGCTTACCAGGGGACGAGCAGTTCTTC
. TRBJ1-1 many TRBV20-1 CSATGTALNTEAFF TGCAGTGCTACAGGGACCGCATTGAACACTGAAGCTTTCTTT